This T cell receptor beta chain was observed in a study of blood T cell repertoires in COVID-19. Here immunoSEQ multiplex PCR was the method, and the copy in TCRdb shows in-frame clones only, minus some. Of 130,000 or so clones in the sample, around 88% were seen once. CDR3 length: 16 residues. The trim removed 3 bases at V and 3 bases at J, leaving 5 bases unmatched. CDR1 and CDR2 from the germline V gene are SGHDT and YYEEEE. This clonotype originated in a man over 45 with active or convalescent COVID-19. The sequencing sample was made of peripheral blood. The V and J genes are TRBV5-6 and TRBJ2-5; 13 bases line up with TRBD2. CDR3 in amino acids: CASSYRTSGREETQYF. CDR3 coding DNA: TGTGCCAGCAGCTACCGGACTAGCGGGAGAGAAGAGACCCAGTACTTC.